By frequency in the sample, the clone carrying this T cell receptor beta chain is medium-sized (0.01 to 0.1%). Its antigen is undetermined. One entry per CDR3 protein, called by TCRdb with MiXCR from the 5' RACE reads. The sample has 65,000 to 85,000 distinct CDR3 sequences, about 3% seen once; the top ten hold roughly 5.2%. The sample belongs to a study of neurological immune-mediated disorders. The study, taken as a whole, reports: Phylogenetic grouping put 18 of 34 multiple sclerosis patients' repertoires into one related-CDR3 cluster, a possible signature.

The CDR3 covers 15 residues. The V and J ends lost 2 bases and 2 bases respectively, with 10 bases between them. The chain couples TRBV12-3 or TRBV12-4 to TRBJ1-5, with D maybe TRBD1 (5 bases). Sequenced sample: PBMCs. The TCR comes from a woman aged 45-60 years with multiple sclerosis. CDR3 DNA sequence: TGTGCCAGCAGTTTATGGGGGGGTCGCAATCAGCCCCAGCATTTT. It translates to CASSLWGGRNQPQHF.